Reported below is one T cell receptor (beta chain). Its antigen is unidentified. Germline V gene data show CDR1 as SGHNT and CDR2 as YYREEE (reference sequence). The CDR3 is 14 amino acids. The source of the sample is a study of T cell clusters in autoimmune cytopenias. TRB was amplified from 250 ng of peripheral blood genomic DNA per sample. Multiplex touch-down PCR amplified TRB using TRB-A and TRB-B pools in one tube. One entry per CDR3 protein, without DNA, is what TCRdb gives after re-calling the multiplex PCR reads. The sample yields roughly 5,100 distinct CDR3 sequences, of which the top ten take up approximately 15%. Study-wide results and caveats: TRB repertoire shifts in secondary cytopenia and chronic lymphocytic leukemia mostly reflected lymphoma, not autoimmunity.

The data also belong to a second study, concerning T cell repertoires in aging, cancer and after chemotherapy.

The chain carries TRBV5-4 and TRBJ2-1. This TCR derives from a human donor in good health. The specimen sequenced was peripheral blood. The CDR3 here is CASSLGGENNEQFF.